The 14 T cell receptor beta chains listed next were all sequenced from one sample in a study of shared clonotypes between healthy human individuals. Data came from immunoSEQ multiplex PCR; TCRdb stores just in-frame clones and leaves some out. The table shows roughly 2.2 million clones, with less than 95% occurring only once. Sequencing was done on a sample of naive CD4+ T cells from PBMCs. The sample's subset: CD45RA+ positively selected. The origin of the receptors is a man in his late teens or twenties in good health. Some clones in this sample may be carry-over from other donors' samples.

The genes are TRBV28 and TRBJ1-2, with 7 bases matching TRBD1. Germline V lookup: CDR1 MDHEN, CDR2 SYDVKM. The junction had 10 bases not matched to a gene; V was cut back by 7 bases and J by 8 bases. The CDR3 length is 13 residues. The CDR3 DNA is TGTGCCAGCACCCCGGGACAGCTGGGAGGCTACACCTTC. It translates to CASTPGQLGGYTF.

This sequence joins TRBV5-1 and TRBJ2-7; D is tentatively TRBD1 or TRBD2 (7 bases each). The length of the CDR3 is 15 residues. Germline CDR1 reads SGHRS; CDR2 reads YFSETQ. Deletions cut 6 bases from V and 3 bases from J, with 19 bases between. Here the CDR3 reads CASTQGGGPFYEQYF. Here the CDR3 DNA reads TGCGCCAGCACCCAGGGGGGGGGACCTTTCTACGAGCAGTACTTC.

The chain has TRBV28 and TRBJ1-6; D is unclear. The CDR3 consists of 14 residues. From germline, CDR1 is MDHEN and CDR2 SYDVKM. Trimming stripped 7 bases from V and 6 bases from J, with 13 bases between. The CDR3 DNA is TGTGCCAGCACCTTAAGGTGGAGTAATTCACCCCTCCACTTT. Encoded protein: CASTLRWSNSPLHF.

The CDR3 nucleotides are TGTGCCAGCAGCCCGCCACTAGCGGCCAACTACGAGCAGTACTTC. It codes for CASSPPLAANYEQYF. V gene TRBV7-2 combines with J gene TRBJ2-7, with 8 bases lining up with TRBD2. With 5 bases clipped from V and 3 bases from J, the junction kept 9 bases outside the gene matches. The CDR3 is 15 amino acids. CDR1 is SGHTA and CDR2 is FQGNSA in the germline V gene. The full variable domain, its missing parts supplied by reference TRBV7-2 and TRBJ2-7, is GAGVSQSPSNKVTEKGKDVELRCDPISGHTALYWYRQSLGQGLEFLIYFQGNSAPDKSGLPSDRFSAERTGGSVSTLTIQRTQQEDSAVYLCASSPPLAANYEQYFGPGTRLTVT.

The J gene is TRBJ1-5, the V gene TRBV7-2, with D perhaps matching TRBD1 (5 bases). V gave up 5 bases and J gave up 1 base, with 15 bases separating them. The CDR3 consists of 16 residues. The germline CDR1 and CDR2 sequences are SGHTA and FQGNSA. The CDR3 here is CASSMGGYGSNQPQHF. CDR3 DNA sequence: TGTGCCAGCAGCATGGGGGGGTACGGGAGCAATCAGCCCCAGCATTTT.

The chain combines TRBV28 with TRBJ2-2, with D unclear. The CDR3 has 12 residues. CDR1 MDHEN and CDR2 SYDVKM come from the germline V gene. V was cut by 11 bases and J by 0 bases, with 7 bases left in between. This CDR3 reads CAAAANTGELFF. The CDR3 DNA reads TGTGCCGCGGCGGCGAACACCGGGGAGCTGTTTTTT.

The chain is built from TRBV11-2 and TRBJ2-5; tentatively, D is TRBD2 (6 bases). This CDR3 has 15 amino acids. The germline CDR1 and CDR2 sequences are SGHAT and FQNNGV. The germline V and J ends were trimmed by 5 bases and 1 base, with 14 bases remaining between them. The CDR3 is CASSQGLTTQETQYF. Here the CDR3 DNA reads TGTGCCAGCAGCCAGGGACTGACCACCCAAGAGACCCAGTACTTC.

The chain has TRBV2 and TRBJ1-1; 10 positions match TRBD1. V gave up 7 bases and J gave up 6 bases; unmatched junction bases: 8. From germline, CDR1 is SNHLY and CDR2 FYNNEI. CDR3 size: 14 residues. The CDR3: CASILGQGESEAFF. In nucleotides, the CDR3 is TGTGCCAGCATCCTCGGACAGGGGGAGTCTGAAGCTTTCTTT.

The rearrangement uses TRBV10-1 and TRBJ2-2; TRBD1 might be the D (6 bases). With 3 bases removed from V and 4 bases from J, the gap between germline ends came to 12 bases. The CDR3 covers 15 residues. CDR1 WNHNN and CDR2 SYGVQD come from the germline V gene (reference sequence). Written as DNA, the CDR3 is TGCGCCAGCAGTGAAGGGACAACTCGCACCGGGGAGCTGTTTTTT. This translates into CASSEGTTRTGELFF.

The V gene is TRBV7-2, the J gene TRBJ2-3, with 8 nucleotides matching TRBD2. Trimming at V came to 1 base and at J to 0 bases, leaving 6 bases not matched to a gene. This CDR3 region has 17 residues. Germline loops: CDR1 SGHTA, CDR2 FQGNSA. CDR3 amino acids: CASSLDRSGTSTDTQYF. For the CDR3, the DNA is TGTGCCAGCAGCTTAGACCGTAGCGGGACTAGCACAGATACGCAGTATTTT.

In its sample, this clone was seen once. V is TRBV11-2 and J is TRBJ2-7; TRBD2 agrees at 8 bases. The length of the CDR3 is 16 residues. J was trimmed by 0 bases and V by 1 base; bases with no gene match: 5. In germline, CDR1 is SGHAT, CDR2 FQNNGV. CDR3 bases: TGTGCCAGCAGCTTAGGGTCTAGCGGGTCCTCCTACGAGCAGTACTTC. Residues: CASSLGSSGSSYEQYF.

The V and J genes are TRBV5-4 and TRBJ2-7, with 7 positions matching TRBD2. Trimming cost V 0 bases and J 0 bases; bases outside gene matches: 6. The length of the CDR3 is 16 residues. Germline assignment: CDR1 SGHNT and CDR2 YYREEE (reference sequence). CDR3 sequence (DNA): TGTGCCAGCAGCTTGGGTTCTAGCGGTAGCTCCTACGAGCAGTACTTC. This encodes CASSLGSSGSSYEQYF.

As for this clone: Relative to the germline gene, one junction end is altered; a read error may explain this. This chain links TRBV6-1 with TRBJ2-5; 9 bases line up with TRBD1. The CDR3 contains 16 residues. The germline V gene has CDR1 MNHNS and CDR2 SASEGT. DNA of the CDR3: TGTGCCAGCAGTGAACGGGACGGGACAGGGTACATGGTCGGCCACTTC. Protein product: CASSERDGTGYMVGHF.

As DNA, the CDR3 is TGTGCCAGCAGCGCGTCCGGGACTAGCGGATCCTCTCCGCAGGGTAATGAGCAGTTCTTC. It specifies CASSASGTSGSSPQGNEQFF. The chain links TRBV5-4 to TRBJ2-1; 11 nucleotides agree with TRBD2. Per the germline V gene, CDR1 is SGHNT and CDR2 is YYREEE (reference sequence). Trimming took 4 bases from V and 7 from J; bases not matched to a gene: 22. The CDR3 is 20 amino acids.